This TCR beta chain was identified during a study of T cells after yellow fever vaccination. This clonotype was detected a few times. The ends lost 6 bases at V and 6 bases at J; junction bases unmatched: 11. This CDR3 comprises 15 residues. TCRdb reprocessed the 5' RACE reads via MiXCR and lists one record per CDR3 protein. The sample consists of under 90,000 distinct CDR3 sequences, about 7% of them appearing once. The TCR comes from a man between 18 and 29 years old who received the YFV17D yellow fever vaccine. This sample comprised CD8+ T cells sorted from PBMCs, obtained more than 40 days after the first yellow fever vaccination. The chain employs TRBV12-3 or TRBV12-4 and TRBJ2-3; 8 nucleotides line up with TRBD2. The CDR3, as DNA: TGTGCCAGCAGCTTCGGGACTAGGAGTTCCGATACGCAGTATTTT. It yields the protein CASSFGTRSSDTQYF.